Shown below are 3 T cell receptor beta chains from a single sample sequenced in a study of monozygotic twins with inflammatory bowel disease. Following a re-call of the 5' RACE reads, TCRdb has one entry per CDR3 protein and lacks DNA. Listed are about 330,000 distinct CDR3 sequences; over 2% falls within the top ten. The sample was blood. The receptors here all came from a human donor with ulcerative colitis or Crohn's disease, or a healthy co-twin of an affected twin (not recorded which).

CDR3 in amino acids: CASSDRFGANVLTF. The chain links TRBV7-9 to TRBJ2-6. This CDR3 is 14 amino acids long. The germline CDR1 and CDR2 sequences are SEHNR and FQNEAQ (reference sequence).

The gene calls are TRBV18 and TRBJ2-7; the D call of TRBD1 rests on TCRdb alone, since no DNA is present to check it. CDR1 KGHSH and CDR2 LQKENI come from the germline V gene. The length of the CDR3 is 13 residues. CDR3 loop: CASSPNRGLEQYF.

This chain joins TRBV29-1 and TRBJ2-1; TCRdb names TRBD2, which stays unverified in the absence of DNA. The CDR3 length is 14 residues. Germline lookup yields CDR1 SQVTM and CDR2 ANQGSEA. The CDR3: CSVRAGDSYNEQFF.